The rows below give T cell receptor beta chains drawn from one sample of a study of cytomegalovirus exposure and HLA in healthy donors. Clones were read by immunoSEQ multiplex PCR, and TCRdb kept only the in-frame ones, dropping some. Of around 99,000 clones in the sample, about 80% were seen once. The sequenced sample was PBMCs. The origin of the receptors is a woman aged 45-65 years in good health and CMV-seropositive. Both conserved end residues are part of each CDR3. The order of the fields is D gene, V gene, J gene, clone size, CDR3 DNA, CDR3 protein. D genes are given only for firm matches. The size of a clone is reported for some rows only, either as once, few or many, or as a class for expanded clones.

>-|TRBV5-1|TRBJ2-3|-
TGCGCCAGCAGCTTCGGACTCTCCCAGGGCACAGATACGCAGTATTTT
CASSFGLSQGTDTQYF
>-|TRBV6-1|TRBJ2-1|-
TGTGCCAGCGAGGGTTCGGGAGACTACAATGAGCAGTTCTTC
CASEGSGDYNEQFF
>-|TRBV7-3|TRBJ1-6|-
TGTGCCAGCAGCTTAAATCAGGATTCACCCCTCCACTTT
CASSLNQDSPLHF
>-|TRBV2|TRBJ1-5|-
TGTGCCAGCAGGAGAGGGCGTGGCAATCAGCCCCAGCATTTT
CASRRGRGNQPQHF
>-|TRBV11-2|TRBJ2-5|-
TGTGCCAGCAGCACACAAGAGACCCAGTACTTC
CASSTQETQYF
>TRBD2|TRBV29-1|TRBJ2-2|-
TGCAGCGGAGCGGGAGAGGTCACCGGGGAGCTGTTTTTT
CSGAGEVTGELFF
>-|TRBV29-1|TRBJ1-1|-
TGCAGCGTTGAAGTGGAAGCGGGGCTGGAAGCTTTCTTT
CSVEVEAGLEAFF
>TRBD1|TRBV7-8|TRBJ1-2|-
TGTGCCAGCAGCTTAGGGTGGACAGGGGACTATGGCTACACCTTC
CASSLGWTGDYGYTF
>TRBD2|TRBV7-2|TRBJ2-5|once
TGTGCCAGCAGCCCTGCCCGACTAGCGGGGGCTCAAGAGACCCAGTACTTC
CASSPARLAGAQETQYF
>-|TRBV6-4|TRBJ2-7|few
TGTGCCAGCAGTCAGGACAGCTGGTACGAGCAGTACTTC
CASSQDSWYEQYF
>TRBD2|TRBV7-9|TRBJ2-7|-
TGTGCCAGCAGCTTCCCGACTAGCGGGAGGCTCGAGCAGTACTTC
CASSFPTSGRLEQYF
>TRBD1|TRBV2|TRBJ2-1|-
TGTGCCAGCAGCCCGACAGGGGGCTCCTACAATGAGCAGTTCTTC
CASSPTGGSYNEQFF
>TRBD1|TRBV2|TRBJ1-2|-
TGTGCCAGCAGTGAAGCGTTAAGGGACAGGGTCCTTGGCTACACCTTC
CASSEALRDRVLGYTF
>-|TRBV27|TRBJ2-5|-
TGTGCCAGCAGTTTCTCAGGGTTAGAGGAGACCCAGTACTTC
CASSFSGLEETQYF
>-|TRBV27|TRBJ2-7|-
TGTGCCAGCAGTTTATGCACCCCCCACAAGGGGGTCTACACCTACGAGCAGTACTTC
CASSLCTPHKGVYTYEQYF
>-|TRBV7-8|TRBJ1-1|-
TGTGCCAGCAGCTTAGGGTGGGGGGACACTGAAGCTTTCTTT
CASSLGWGDTEAFF
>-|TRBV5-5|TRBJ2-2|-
TGTGCCAGCAGTCCTGACAGCTCCTCGAACACCGGGGAGCTGTTTTTT
CASSPDSSSNTGELFF
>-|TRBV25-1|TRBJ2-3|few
TGTGCCAGCAGTGGGGGGACATCTCCCACAGATACGCAGTATTTT
CASSGGTSPTDTQYF
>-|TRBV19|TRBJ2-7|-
TGTGCCAGTAGTTTTAACAACGAGCAGTACTTC
CASSFNNEQYF
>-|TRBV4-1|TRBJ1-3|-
TGCGCCAGCAGATCGAATCCGACGGAGAGCTCTGGAAACACCATATATTTT
CASRSNPTESSGNTIYF
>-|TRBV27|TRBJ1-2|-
TGTGCCAGCAGTTTATCGTCAGGGGTCTATGGCTACACCTTC
CASSLSSGVYGYTF
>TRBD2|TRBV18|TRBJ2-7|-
TGTGCCAGCTCACCAGTCACTAGCGGGGGCCGCGAGCAGTACTTC
CASSPVTSGGREQYF
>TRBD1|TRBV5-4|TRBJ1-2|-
TGTGCCAGCAGCTTGGGGGGACAGGGTTTGCGTGGCTACACCTTC
CASSLGGQGLRGYTF
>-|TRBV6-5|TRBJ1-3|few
TGTGCCAGCACCGCACCAGGGAGGGGAAACACCATATATTTT
CASTAPGRGNTIYF
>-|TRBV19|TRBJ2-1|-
TGTGCCAGTAGTATGTCGGTGAGCTCCTACAATGAGCAGTTCTTC
CASSMSVSSYNEQFF
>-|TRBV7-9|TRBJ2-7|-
TGTGCCAGCACCAGGGGAGAAGCCAGCTACGAGCAGTACTTC
CASTRGEASYEQYF
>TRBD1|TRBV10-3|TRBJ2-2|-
TGTGCCATCAGTCCCGGAACAGGGGAAACCGGGGAGCTGTTTTTT
CAISPGTGETGELFF
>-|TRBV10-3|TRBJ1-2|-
TGTGCCATCAGTGAGCCGAACAGGGGCTACACCTTC
CAISEPNRGYTF
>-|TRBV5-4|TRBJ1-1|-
TGTGCCAGCAGCTTGAAGTCCAGATTGAACACTGAAGCTTTCTTT
CASSLKSRLNTEAFF
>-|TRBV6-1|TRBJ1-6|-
TGTGCCAGCGGACGGGATGGGGCCTATAATTCACCCCTCCACTTT
CASGRDGAYNSPLHF
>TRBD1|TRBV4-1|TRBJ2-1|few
TGCGCCAGCAGCCCGGACAGGGGGCAACTCAATGAGCAGTTCTTC
CASSPDRGQLNEQFF
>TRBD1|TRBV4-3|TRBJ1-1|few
TGCGCCAGCAGCCAAGGACAGGGGGTGGGGAACACTGAAGCTTTCTTT
CASSQGQGVGNTEAFF
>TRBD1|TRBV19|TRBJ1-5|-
TGTGCCAGTAGTGCCGGGGCTAGACAGGGTGGAAATCAGCCCCAGCATTTT
CASSAGARQGGNQPQHF
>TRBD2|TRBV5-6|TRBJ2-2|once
TGTGCCAGCTCCCTGGGGGCTAGCGGGGGGAACACCGGGGAGCTGTTTTTT
CASSLGASGGNTGELFF
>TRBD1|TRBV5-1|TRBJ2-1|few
TGCGCCAGCAGCCCCCGACAGGGCCCCCTAAATGAGCAGTTCTTC
CASSPRQGPLNEQFF
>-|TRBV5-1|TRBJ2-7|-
TGCGCCAGCAGCTCTCACCCAGGAGCGGGGACAAACGAGCAGTACTTC
CASSSHPGAGTNEQYF